The 22 T cell receptor beta chains given below trace back to one sample, sequenced in a study of blood T cells in healthy people across ages. Combining a sample-barcoded 5' primer with a J-beta primer mix, a second PCR ran for 7 to 11 cycles. In TCRdb, the 5' RACE reads were re-called with MiXCR into one record per CDR3 protein. The table records 600,000 or so distinct CDR3 sequences, approximately 30% of them present only once. The sequenced material came from blood. The receptor source for this set is a woman at least 80 years old in good health.

This clonotype was observed many times. The chain links TRBV14 to TRBJ2-7; D might be TRBD2 (5 bases). Trimming stripped 1 base from V and 0 bases from J, with 13 bases between. The CDR3 totals 16 residues. From germline, CDR1 is SGHDN and CDR2 FVKESK. The CDR3 region is CASSQGEWSSSYEQYF. The CDR3 DNA sequence: TGTGCCAGCAGCCAAGGGGAGTGGTCAAGCTCCTACGAGCAGTACTTC.

The V and J genes are TRBV7-2 and TRBJ2-6; D gene uncertain. The V end was cut by 3 bases, the J end by 0 bases, with 6 bases between. The CDR3 is 15 amino acids. The germline V gene has CDR1 SGHTA and CDR2 FQGNSA. DNA of the CDR3: TGTGCCAGCAGCTTCCGAAACTCTGGGGCCAACGTCCTGACTTTC. Protein sequence: CASSFRNSGANVLTF.

This clonotype was seen a few times. V usage is TRBV21-1 and J usage is TRBJ1-1. TRBV21-1 is designated a pseudogene. The CDR3 has 16 residues. The CDR3 spells CASGIRDLDQGTEAFF. The CDR3 DNA is TGTGCCAGCGGAATCCGGGACTTAGACCAAGGTACTGAAGCTTTCTTT.

CDR3 DNA sequence: TGTGCTAGTGGTTTGGCGGGGGCCGCTAACTATGGCTACACCTTC. Translation: CASGLAGAANYGYTF. The chain uses TRBV12-5 and TRBJ1-2; a possible D gene is TRBD1 (6 bases). Germline V lookup: CDR1 LGHNT, CDR2 FRNRAP. The V end was cut by 1 base, the J end by 0 bases, with 9 bases between. The CDR3 covers 15 residues.

Only a few counts were recorded for this clonotype. The chain employs TRBV3-1 and TRBJ1-2, with D hard to call. V lost 0 bases and J lost 7, with 3 bases in between. The length of the CDR3 is 11 residues. Germline V gene sequence: CDR1 LGHDT, CDR2 YNNKEL (reference sequence). The CDR3 coding sequence is TGTGCCAGCAGCCAAGAGAGTGGCTACACCTTC. It encodes CASSQESGYTF.

Concerning this clonotype itself: A junction boundary mismatches the germline segment, possibly from a read error. The genes are TRBV5-1 and TRBJ2-5; D is unclear. CDR3 length: 12 residues. Germline V gene sequence: CDR1 SGHRS, CDR2 YFSETQ. DNA for the CDR3: TGCGCCAGCAGCTTACCGAGTGAGATCCAGTACTTC. Translating gives CASSLPSEIQYF.

This sequence joins TRBV5-1 and TRBJ2-7; 7 nucleotides line up with TRBD1. There are 14 residues in the CDR3. Trimming removed 4 bases from V and 3 bases from J; junction bases left unmatched: 7. CDR1 is SGHRS and CDR2 is YFSETQ in the germline V gene. The CDR3 is CASSPGQDFYEQYF. Here the CDR3 DNA reads TGCGCCAGCAGCCCAGGACAGGACTTCTACGAGCAGTACTTC.

Comment on this clonotype: This may be a read error, as it is one base from a much larger clone. The chain links TRBV3-1 to TRBJ2-7; TRBD2 matches at 7 bases. The length of the CDR3 is 15 residues. The germline V gene encodes CDR1 LGHDT and CDR2 YNNKEL (reference sequence). Trimming took 3 bases from V and 2 from J; bases not matched to a gene: 7. The CDR3 here is CASSHCSGDAYEQYF. The CDR3 DNA is TGTGCCAGCAGCCATTGCAGCGGGGACGCCTACGAGCAGTACTTC.

The rearrangement joins TRBV7-9 to TRBJ2-7; no clear D. V lost 5 bases to trimming and J lost 2 bases, with 10 bases between them. This CDR3 contains 13 residues. CDR1 is SEHNR, CDR2 FQNEAQ, per germline (reference sequence). The CDR3 reads CASSQQPPYEQYF. The DNA for the CDR3 is TGTGCCAGCAGCCAACAGCCCCCCTACGAGCAGTACTTC.

DNA for the CDR3: TGTGCCAGCAGCTTAGGGCAGGGGGCCGGGGAGGCCCAGTACTTC. Translating gives CASSLGQGAGEAQYF. The chain has TRBV7-8 and TRBJ2-5; TRBD1 matches at 8 bases. The V gene end was trimmed by 1 base and the J gene end by 9 bases; junction bases not matched to a gene: 10. Germline-derived CDR1 and CDR2 are SGHVS and FQNEAQ. The CDR3 covers 15 residues.

The gene calls are TRBV7-8 and TRBJ2-3, with D uncertain. The CDR3 totals 17 residues. Germline CDR1 is SGHVS and CDR2 is FQNEAQ. The V end lost 1 base, the J end lost 0 bases, and 14 bases lay between the germline ends. The CDR3 DNA is TGTGCCAGCAGCTTAGGGGTAACTGCCCTTAGCACAGATACGCAGTATTTT. Its translation is CASSLGVTALSTDTQYF.

J is TRBJ2-1 and V is TRBV11-2, with TRBD1 matching 7 bases. Trimming took 5 bases from V and 5 from J; bases not matched to a gene: 12. The CDR3 extends over 16 amino acids. Per the germline V gene, CDR1 is SGHAT and CDR2 is FQNNGV. DNA for the CDR3: TGTGCCAGCAGCCCTATTCTCGGGGACAGAGACAATGAGCAGTTCTTC. It codes for CASSPILGDRDNEQFF.

This clonotype was counted only a few times. This chain links TRBV6-5 with TRBJ1-6; a weak D match, TRBD1 (6 bases). The V gene lost 6 bases and the J gene lost 11 bases, with 23 bases spanning the gap. CDR3 length: 16 amino acids. From germline, CDR1 is MNHEY and CDR2 SVGAGI. CDR3 protein: CASSPPSPGGWTPLHF. CDR3 bases: TGTGCCAGCAGCCCCCCTTCCCCGGGGGGCTGGACACCCCTCCACTTT.

CDR3: CASSWGRDSTDTQYF. DNA for the CDR3: TGCGCCAGCAGCTGGGGACGGGACAGCACAGATACGCAGTATTTT. J is TRBJ2-3 and V is TRBV5-1; either TRBD1 or TRBD2 may supply D (5 bases each). The CDR3 covers 15 residues. Germline lookup yields CDR1 SGHRS and CDR2 YFSETQ. V lost 3 bases, J lost 0 bases, and 11 bases lay in between.

A remark on this clonotype: A read error is possible here, since a much larger clone lies one base away. The J gene is TRBJ1-2, the V gene TRBV6-1; TRBD1 matches 7 bases. CDR1 and CDR2 from the germline V gene are MNHNS and SASEGT. The CDR3 has 13 amino acids. CDR3 loop: CASGDRQGTGYTF. The CDR3 nucleotides are TGTGCCAGCGGTGACCGACAGGGTACGGGCTACACCTTC.

As regards this clonotype: Since a much larger clone is just one base distant, this may be a read error. This rearrangement joins TRBV10-3 to TRBJ1-6, with unresolved D. CDR3 length: 13 amino acids. Germline V gives CDR1 ENHRY, CDR2 SYGVKD. The DNA of the CDR3 is TGTGCCATCAGTGACGGTCGAAATTCACCCCCCCACTTT. Translating gives CAISDGRNSPPHF.

A note on this clonotype: Just one base apart from a much larger clone, this may be a read error. V is TRBV12-3 or TRBV12-4 and J is TRBJ1-6, with a tentative D call TRBD1 (5 bases). CDR3 size: 16 residues. V was trimmed by 1 base and J by 18 bases, leaving 25 bases between them. The DNA for the CDR3 is TGTGCCAGCAGTTTAGGGTCGGCAGCGCTGGGCGGGGCCCCCCACTTT. Residues: CASSLGSAALGGAPHF.

This clonotype has ten or more counts. This chain links TRBV7-2 with TRBJ2-1; 12 nucleotides align to TRBD2. V trimming: 5 bases; J trimming: 7 bases; junction bases outside the gene matches: 12. This CDR3 has 17 residues. Germline V gene lookup returns CDR1 SGHTA and CDR2 FQGNSA. CDR3 in amino acids: CASSAVSSGGAGNEQFF. The CDR3 DNA reads as TGTGCCAGCAGCGCGGTTTCTAGCGGGGGGGCGGGTAATGAGCAGTTCTTC.

Turning to this clonotype: This may be a read error: a much more frequent sequence differs by one nucleotide. V gene TRBV4-1 combines with J gene TRBJ1-5; possibly TRBD1 for D (6 bases). The CDR3 totals 16 residues. Trimming left V 2 bases short and J 3 bases short, with 14 bases between. Germline loops: CDR1 MGHRA, CDR2 YSYEKL. The CDR3 here is CASSQIQGFDNQPQHF. CDR3 nucleotide sequence: TGCGCCAGCAGCCAAATTCAGGGGTTCGACAATCAGCCCCAGCATTTT.

The chain has TRBV5-5 and TRBJ2-1, with D tentatively TRBD1 (5 bases). CDR3 length: 18 residues. V was clipped by 3 bases and J by 3 bases, with 22 bases between them. Germline-derived CDR1 and CDR2 are SGHKS and YYEKEE (reference sequence). CDR3 sequence reads: CASSSHAPRQGFYNEQFF. The CDR3 DNA is TGTGCCAGCAGCTCACACGCGCCCAGGCAGGGATTCTACAATGAGCAGTTCTTC.

In its sample, this clonotype was seen many times. This chain's CDR3 is CASSLDSRGSNTDTQYF. The CDR3 DNA follows: TGTGCCAGCAGCTTAGACAGCAGGGGTTCTAACACAGATACGCAGTATTTT. J is TRBJ2-3 and V is TRBV11-1, with D possibly matching TRBD1 (6 bases). The CDR3 length is 17 residues. The V end was cut by 1 base, the J end by 2 bases, with 16 bases between. Germline lookup yields CDR1 SGHAT and CDR2 FQDESV (reference sequence).

This clonotype was seen only a few times. DNA of the CDR3: TGTGCCAGCAGGGGACAGGGGGCATATACGCAGTATTTT. Protein sequence: CASRGQGAYTQYF. The chain links TRBV28 to TRBJ2-3; 12 positions match TRBD1. The CDR3 runs 13 residues. Trimming at V came to 6 bases and at J to 7 bases, leaving 2 bases not matched to a gene. Per germline, CDR1 MDHEN and CDR2 SYDVKM.